This T cell receptor (beta chain) was documented in a study of shared clonotypes between healthy human individuals. General observations from the study: Naive subsets generally exceeded memory subsets in estimated richness.

As regards this clone: Its matching antigen is unknown.

The J segment lost 6 bases and the V segment lost 8 bases, leaving 14 bases of the junction unmatched. The V gene's germline CDR1 is MDHEN and CDR2 SYDVKM. The CDR3 is 15 residues long. Sequencing used immunoSEQ multiplex PCR; TCRdb keeps in-frame clones, though not all of them. The repertoire includes about 2.4 million clones, approximately 93% of them detected once, and roughly 0.39% sits in the top ten. The specimen was naive CD4+ T cells from PBMCs. Subset described: CD45RA+ positively selected. This TCR was sampled from a man younger than 35 in good health. Some clones in this sample may be carry-over from other donors' samples. The chain uses TRBV28 and TRBJ2-5, with 8 bases fitting TRBD2. CDR3 nucleotides: TGTGCCAGCCAAATTCCACGGGGGGGGCTCCAGACCCAGTACTTC. This encodes CASQIPRGGLQTQYF.